This record covers a single T cell receptor beta chain. No antigen is known for it. Being one base from a much bigger clone, this may be a read error. This sample is part of a study of Graves' ophthalmopathy and Graves' hyperthyroidism. Whole-study context: There was a collection of peripheral blood at initial diagnosis, before any treatment.

Study outcomes and limitations: Among thyroid clonotypes expanded above 0.001 frequency, most also appeared in blood.

No donor had other autoimmune disease, uncontrolled infection, pregnancy or lactation. For repertoire sequencing, the TCR beta CDR3 regions were amplified from RNA transcripts. Second-round multiplex PCR came after a first-round RT-PCR that employed HTBI primers. TCRdb independently ran MiXCR on the multiplex PCR reads; one entry per CDR3 protein. The data hold about 740,000 distinct CDR3 sequences, with approximately 40% observed a single time. The receptor comes from an adult man with Graves' ophthalmopathy. The sample taken for sequencing was peripheral blood.

The CDR3 is CASSLRQGGTGAFF. The CDR3 DNA follows: TGTGCCAGCAGCCTTCGACAGGGCGGCACTGGAGCTTTCTTT. This chain links TRBV7-9 with TRBJ1-1; 7 bases align to TRBD1. This CDR3 contains 14 residues. Germline CDR1 is SEHNR and CDR2 is FQNEAQ (reference sequence).